The 32 T cell receptor beta chains below were found in one sample sequenced in a study of T cells in Graves' hyperthyroidism and ophthalmopathy. Using RNA transcripts as the source, TCR beta CDR3 regions were amplified. RT-PCR in the first round (using the HTBI primer set) targeted the TCR CDR3. One entry per CDR3 protein results from TCRdb running MiXCR on the multiplex PCR reads. This table holds a few hundred thousand distinct CDR3 sequences, around 46% found once. Sequenced input: peripheral blood or thyroid tissue (not recorded which). These receptors were collected from a woman between 18 and 30 years old with Graves' hyperthyroidism.

Worth noting for this clonotype: A much more abundant neighbour one base away suggests this may be a read error. V and J are TRBV2 and TRBJ2-5, with D possibly TRBD2 on 5 matching bases. CDR1 SNHLY and CDR2 FYNNEI come from the germline V gene. This CDR3 has 12 amino acids. The CDR3 is CASSDLWETRYF. CDR3 DNA sequence: TGTGCCAGCAGTGATCTGTGGGAGACCCGGTACTTC.

This clonotype was counted a few times. The V and J genes are TRBV7-8 and TRBJ2-7; D possibly corresponds to TRBD2 (6 bases). Deletions cut 8 bases from V and 2 bases from J, with 13 bases between. CDR1 and CDR2 (germline): SGHVS, FQNEAQ. The CDR3 consists of 13 residues. The CDR3 sequence: CASSKGRTYEQYF. In nucleotides, the CDR3 is TGTGCCAGCTCTAAGGGGAGGACCTACGAGCAGTACTTC.

This clonotype was counted many times. The V and J genes are TRBV20-1 and TRBJ2-7; D gene ambiguous. V lost 1 base and J lost 4, with 8 bases in between. Germline loops: CDR1 DFQATT, CDR2 SNEGSKA (reference sequence). This CDR3 has 12 amino acids. CDR3 nucleotides: TGCAGTGCTAGAGTGTTGGGATACGAGCAGTACTTC. This gives the protein CSARVLGYEQYF.

The rearrangement joins TRBV7-9 to TRBJ1-3; D unresolved. V was clipped by 4 bases and J by 0 bases, with 10 bases between them. CDR3 length: 15 residues. The V gene's germline CDR1 is SEHNR and CDR2 FQNEAQ (reference sequence). CDR3 loop: CASSYGSRSGNTIYF. The CDR3 DNA follows: TGTGCCAGCAGCTATGGCAGTCGCTCTGGAAACACCATATATTTT.

A few counts support this clonotype. The chain employs TRBV19 and TRBJ1-1; D possibly corresponds to TRBD1 (6 bases). This CDR3 has 15 amino acids. Trimming took 1 base from V and 4 from J, leaving 13 bases between them. Germline lookup yields CDR1 LNHDA and CDR2 SQIVND (reference sequence). The CDR3 DNA is TGTGCCAGTAGTATAGGTCCAGGGGCTGGCACTGAAGCTTTCTTT. Translating gives CASSIGPGAGTEAFF.

As regards this clonotype: One base away lies a much larger clone, so this may be a sequencing read error. This chain connects TRBV29-1 to TRBJ2-2; D is unclear. The CDR3 covers 14 residues. V was clipped by 5 bases and J by 0 bases, with 10 bases between them. Germline CDR1 is SQVTM and CDR2 is ANQGSEA. The CDR3, as DNA: TGCAGCGTTAGGCAGGTCGCGAACACCGGGGAGCTGTTTTTT. Translating gives CSVRQVANTGELFF.

The V and J genes are TRBV24-1 and TRBJ2-7; no clear D. CDR3 length: 13 residues. V lost 5 bases and J lost 1, with 8 bases in between. Per germline, CDR1 KGHDR and CDR2 SFDVKD. The CDR3 DNA follows: TGTGCCACCAGTGCTTGGATGTCCTACGAGCAGTACTTC. It translates to CATSAWMSYEQYF.

The chain combines TRBV5-4 with TRBJ1-1, with D perhaps TRBD1 (6 bases). With 4 bases removed from V and 1 base from J, the gap between germline ends came to 17 bases. Germline V gives CDR1 SGHNT, CDR2 YYREEE (reference sequence). The CDR3 is made up of 16 amino acids. The CDR3, as DNA: TGTGCCAGCAGCCAGACGGTGGGGGGGCGGAACACTGAAGCTTTCTTT. Translating gives CASSQTVGGRNTEAFF. Based on the CDR3 plus reference TRBV5-4 and TRBJ1-1, the full variable domain is ETGVTQSPTHLIKTRGQQVTLRCSSQSGHNTVSWYQQALGQGPQFIFQYYREEENGRGNFPPRFSGLQFPNYSSELNVNALELDDSALYLCASSQTVGGRNTEAFFGQGTRLTVV.

This clonotype has only a few counts. The rearrangement links TRBV20-1 to TRBJ2-7, with TRBD2 identical over 8 bases. CDR3 length: 13 amino acids. In germline, CDR1 is DFQATT, CDR2 SNEGSKA (reference sequence). V trimming: 3 bases; J trimming: 6 bases; junction bases outside the gene matches: 7. CDR3 residues: CSARGRAGGEQYF. CDR3 sequence (DNA): TGCAGTGCTAGGGGGCGGGCGGGAGGCGAGCAGTACTTC.

This clonotype came up many times. The chain couples TRBV25-1 to TRBJ2-7; no firm D call. From germline, CDR1 is MGHDK and CDR2 SYGVNS. This CDR3 spans 15 amino acids. With 1 base removed from V and 3 bases from J, the gap between germline ends came to 13 bases. The CDR3 loop is CASSESGRLDYEQYF. CDR3 coding DNA: TGTGCCAGCAGTGAATCGGGCAGGTTGGACTACGAGCAGTACTTC.

A few counts support this clonotype. The chain employs TRBV6-4 and TRBJ2-7; 9 bases match TRBD2. CDR1 is MRHNA, CDR2 SNTAGT, per germline. The CDR3 extends over 14 amino acids. Unmatched junction bases numbered 5, after V lost 6 bases and J lost 2 bases. Here the CDR3 reads CASRTRTSAYEQYF. The CDR3 DNA sequence: TGTGCCAGCAGGACTCGGACTAGCGCCTACGAGCAGTACTTC.

This clonotype came up once. The chain employs TRBV2 and TRBJ2-1; TRBD2 is a possible D gene (5 bases). The end of the DNA fits TRBJ2-7 better, so the J call may be wrong. Per the germline V gene, CDR1 is SNHLY and CDR2 is FYNNEI. The CDR3 covers 15 residues. CDR3 protein: CASSLLDVPYNEQYF. The CDR3 DNA sequence: TGTGCCAGCAGTTTACTAGACGTCCCCTACAATGAGCAGTACTTC.

At least ten counts were recorded for this clonotype. The chain uses TRBV2 and TRBJ1-2; 7 bases are shared with TRBD1. The CDR3 contains 12 residues. V was clipped by 5 bases and J by 4 bases; unmatched bases: 1. CDR1 SNHLY and CDR2 FYNNEI come from the germline V gene. As DNA, the CDR3 is TGTGCCAGCAGTCCAGGGGGCTATGGCTACACCTTC. As protein: CASSPGGYGYTF.

This clonotype turned up a few times. The chain combines TRBV6-5 with TRBJ2-7; D is unresolved. CDR3 length: 13 amino acids. The germline V gene encodes CDR1 MNHEY and CDR2 SVGAGI. Trimming stripped 3 bases from V and 2 bases from J, with 8 bases between. The CDR3 sequence: CASSYLRTYEQYF. Here the CDR3 DNA reads TGTGCCAGCAGTTATTTACGAACCTACGAGCAGTACTTC.

The V call is TRBV20-1, the J call TRBJ2-5, with TRBD2 matching 16 bases. With V trimmed by 5 bases and J by 9 bases, 3 bases remained unmatched. The CDR3 extends over 13 amino acids. Per the germline V gene, CDR1 is DFQATT and CDR2 is SNEGSKA (reference sequence). Here the CDR3 reads CSASGTSGRAQYF. The CDR3, as DNA: TGCAGTGCTTCCGGGACTAGCGGGAGGGCCCAGTACTTC.

This clonotype appeared a single time. The chain recombines TRBV29-1 with TRBJ1-2; TRBD1 agrees at 11 bases. The CDR3 runs to 14 residues. Germline V gene lookup returns CDR1 SQVTM and CDR2 ANQGSEA. Losses at the gene ends were 0 bases for V and 10 bases for J; bases not matched to a gene: 7. The CDR3 DNA sequence: TGCAGCGTTGAAGATACCGGGACAGGGGGTTTCTACACCTTC. Its translation: CSVEDTGTGGFYTF.

This clonotype showed up many times. The chain couples TRBV10-3 to TRBJ1-3; D ambiguous. The length of the CDR3 is 14 residues. V was clipped by 2 bases and J by 1 base, with 6 bases between them. From germline, CDR1 is ENHRY and CDR2 SYGVKD. CDR3 sequence: CAISEAGSGNTIYF. CDR3 in DNA: TGTGCCATCAGTGAGGCTGGGTCTGGAAACACCATATATTTT.

This chain uses TRBV7-6 with TRBJ2-3; 10 nucleotides agree with TRBD2. Germline V lookup: CDR1 SGHVS, CDR2 FNYEAQ. V gave up 4 bases and J gave up 5 bases; unmatched junction bases: 9. CDR3 length: 16 residues. The CDR3 loop is CASSWGTSDVGDTQYF. CDR3 sequence (DNA): TGTGCCAGCAGCTGGGGGACTAGCGACGTTGGAGATACGCAGTATTTT.

A remark on this clonotype: Just one base apart from a much larger clone, this may be a read error. J is TRBJ2-5 and V is TRBV2, with D unresolved. The CDR3 spans 13 residues. Trimming left V 3 bases short and J 2 bases short, with 7 bases between. Germline CDR1 is SNHLY and CDR2 is FYNNEI. The CDR3 DNA reads as TGTGCCAGCAGTGATGGTCAGCAAGAGACCCAGTACTTC. It codes for CASSDGQQETQYF.

The chain links TRBV15 to TRBJ2-5, with 13 bases identical to TRBD2. Trimming at V came to 3 bases and at J to 2 bases, leaving 3 bases not matched to a gene. Germline CDR1 and CDR2: LNHNV and YYDKDF (reference sequence). The CDR3 contains 16 residues. The CDR3 sequence: CATSSELAGGQETQYF. The CDR3 DNA sequence: TGTGCCACCAGCAGTGAACTAGCGGGAGGGCAAGAGACCCAGTACTTC.

This clonotype was found many times. This rearrangement joins TRBV13 to TRBJ2-7; D assignment may be TRBD1 or TRBD2 (5 bases each). V was clipped by 5 bases and J by 1 base, with 12 bases between them. The germline gives CDR1 PRHDT, CDR2 FYEKMQ (reference sequence). This CDR3 is 14 amino acids long. CDR3 in DNA: TGTGCCAGCAGCCGGGACCGGTCTTCCTACGAGCAGTACTTC. It translates to CASSRDRSSYEQYF.

This clonotype was observed a few times. The chain combines TRBV5-4 with TRBJ1-3; D ambiguous. V shed 4 bases and J shed 1 base, with 15 bases lying between them. This CDR3 is built from 16 residues. CDR1 is SGHNT and CDR2 is YYREEE in the germline V gene (reference sequence). In nucleotides, the CDR3 is TGTGCCAGCAGCCAACCTTGGCTAGCTTCTGGAAACACCATATATTTT. This translates into CASSQPWLASGNTIYF.

This clonotype was detected once. The V gene is TRBV29-1, the J gene TRBJ1-5; D call uncertain. Trimming cost V 8 bases and J 3 bases, with 14 bases left between them. CDR3 size: 13 residues. Germline CDR1 SQVTM, CDR2 ANQGSEA. DNA of the CDR3: TGCAGCTTGGAGGGTGGTACCAATCAGCCCCAGCATTTT. It specifies CSLEGGTNQPQHF.

This clonotype showed up many times. This chain connects TRBV24-1 to TRBJ1-2; possible D gene TRBD1, 5 bases. The V gene lost 3 bases and the J gene lost 3 bases, with 10 bases spanning the gap. The germline V gene has CDR1 KGHDR and CDR2 SFDVKD. CDR3 length: 14 amino acids. CDR3 in DNA: TGTGCCACCAGTGATGTCACGACAGACTATGGCTACACCTTC. Translation gives CATSDVTTDYGYTF.

The chain is built from TRBV12-3 or TRBV12-4 and TRBJ1-4, with TRBD1 matching 9 bases. V shed 3 bases, J shed 7 bases, and the junction held 6 bases outside the gene matches. The CDR3 is made up of 15 amino acids. The DNA of the CDR3 is TGTGCCAGCAGTTTCAGGGCGGGACAGGGTGAAAAACTGTTTTTT. This sequence encodes CASSFRAGQGEKLFF.

This clonotype was recorded many times. This chain links TRBV19 with TRBJ1-5; unclear D gene. This CDR3 region has 11 residues. CDR1 and CDR2 (germline): LNHDA, SQIVND (reference sequence). Trimming stripped 6 bases from V and 15 bases from J, with 15 bases between. The CDR3: CASSLRRALHF. The CDR3 coding sequence is TGTGCCAGTAGCCTAAGGAGGGCTCTGCATTTT.

J is TRBJ1-4 and V is TRBV20-1; D is unclear. CDR1 is DFQATT and CDR2 is SNEGSKA in the germline V gene (reference sequence). V was trimmed by 5 bases and J by 0 bases, leaving 10 bases between them. The CDR3 runs 14 residues. CDR3 sequence (DNA): TGCAGTGCTGCAGTCACAGCAACTAATGAAAAACTGTTTTTT. Encoded protein: CSAAVTATNEKLFF.

The table lists this clonotype with a few counts. The chain is built from TRBV5-1 and TRBJ2-6, with D possibly being TRBD1 (5 bases). Looked up from germline, CDR1 is SGHRS and CDR2 is YFSETQ. Trimming pared 1 base from V and 0 bases from J, leaving 14 bases between. The CDR3 has 18 residues. The CDR3 DNA sequence: TGCGCCAGCAGCTTGCAGTCCAGGGTCCCCTCTGGGGCCAACGTCCTGACTTTC. Translation gives CASSLQSRVPSGANVLTF.

In its sample, this clonotype was seen a few times. Here the CDR3 reads CASSQDRFETQYF. CDR3 sequence (DNA): TGTGCCAGCAGCCAGGACAGGTTTGAGACCCAGTACTTC. The J gene is TRBJ2-5, the V gene TRBV10-3; 7 positions match TRBD1. The CDR3 is 13 amino acids. CDR1 is ENHRY, CDR2 SYGVKD, per germline. Losses at the gene ends were 10 bases for V and 5 bases for J; bases not matched to a gene: 10.

The V and J genes are TRBV7-2 and TRBJ1-3, with 7 bases identical to TRBD1. CDR3 length: 15 amino acids. CDR1 and CDR2 from the germline V gene are SGHTA and FQGNSA. J lost 0 bases, V lost 5 bases, and 4 bases had no gene match. CDR3 in DNA: TGTGCCAGCAGCCCAAGGGGGCTCTCTGGAAACACCATATATTTT. It codes for CASSPRGLSGNTIYF.

The chain couples TRBV19 to TRBJ1-5, with D possibly being TRBD1 (5 bases). Trimming took off 10 bases at V and 4 bases at J, with 23 bases between the two ends. There are 16 residues in the CDR3. Germline CDR1 reads LNHDA; CDR2 reads SQIVND (reference sequence). The CDR3 DNA is TGTGCCACCAAAAGAGGGGCCCTCCCGTCGAATCAGCCCCAGCATTTT. It yields the protein CATKRGALPSNQPQHF.

This clonotype was counted at least ten times. V is TRBV7-2 and J is TRBJ1-2; a weak D match, TRBD1 (5 bases). V was clipped by 7 bases and J by 8 bases, with 20 bases between them. CDR3 length: 14 amino acids. Germline V gene data show CDR1 as SGHTA and CDR2 as FQGNSA. CDR3 nucleotide sequence: TGTGCCAGCACAGACCCGGGACGTTGGACCGGCTACACCTTC. It translates to CASTDPGRWTGYTF.